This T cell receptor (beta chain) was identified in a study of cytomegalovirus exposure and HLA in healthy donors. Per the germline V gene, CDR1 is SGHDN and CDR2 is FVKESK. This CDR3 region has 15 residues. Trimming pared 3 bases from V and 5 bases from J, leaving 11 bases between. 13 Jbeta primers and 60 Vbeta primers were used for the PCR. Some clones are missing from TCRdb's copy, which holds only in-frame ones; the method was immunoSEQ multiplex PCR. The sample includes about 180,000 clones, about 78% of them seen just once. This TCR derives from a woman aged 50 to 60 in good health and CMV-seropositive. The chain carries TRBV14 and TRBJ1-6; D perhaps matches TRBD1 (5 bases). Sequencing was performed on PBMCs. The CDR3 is CASSHLGGDNSPLHF. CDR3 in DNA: TGTGCCAGCAGCCATTTAGGAGGGGATAATTCACCCCTCCACTTT. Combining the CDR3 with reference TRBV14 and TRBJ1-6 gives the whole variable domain EAGVTQFPSHSVIEKGQTVTLRCDPISGHDNLYWYRRVMGKEIKFLLHFVKESKQDESGMPNNRFLAERTGGTYSTLKVQPAELEDSGVYFCASSHLGGDNSPLHFGNGTRLTVT.